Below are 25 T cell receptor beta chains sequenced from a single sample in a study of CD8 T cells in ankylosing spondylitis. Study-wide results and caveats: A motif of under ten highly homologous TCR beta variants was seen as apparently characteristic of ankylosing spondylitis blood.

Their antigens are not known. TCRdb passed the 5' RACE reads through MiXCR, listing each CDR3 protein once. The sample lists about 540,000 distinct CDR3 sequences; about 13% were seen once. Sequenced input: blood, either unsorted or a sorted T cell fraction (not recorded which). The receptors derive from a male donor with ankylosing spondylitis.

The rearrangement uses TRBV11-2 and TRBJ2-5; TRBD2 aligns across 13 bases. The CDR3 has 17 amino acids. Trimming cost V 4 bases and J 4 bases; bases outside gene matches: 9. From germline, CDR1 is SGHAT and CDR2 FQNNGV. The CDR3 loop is CASSYGLAGVGGETQYF. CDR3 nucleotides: TGTGCCAGCAGCTACGGACTAGCGGGAGTAGGCGGAGAGACCCAGTACTTC.

This chain's CDR3 is CASRLGLASSYEQYV. CDR3 DNA sequence: TGCGCCAGCCGCTTGGGACTAGCGAGTTCCTACGAGCAGTACGTC. The rearrangement uses TRBV5-1 and TRBJ2-7; 10 bases agree with TRBD2. Germline CDR1 SGHRS, CDR2 YFSETQ. The CDR3 is made up of 15 amino acids.

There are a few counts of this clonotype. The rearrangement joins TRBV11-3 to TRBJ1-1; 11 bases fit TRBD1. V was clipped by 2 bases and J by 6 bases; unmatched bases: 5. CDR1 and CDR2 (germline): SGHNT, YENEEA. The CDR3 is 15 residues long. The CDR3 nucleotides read TGTGCCAGCAGCTTAAGGACAGGGGGCTCGGCTGAAGCTTTCTTT. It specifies CASSLRTGGSAEAFF.

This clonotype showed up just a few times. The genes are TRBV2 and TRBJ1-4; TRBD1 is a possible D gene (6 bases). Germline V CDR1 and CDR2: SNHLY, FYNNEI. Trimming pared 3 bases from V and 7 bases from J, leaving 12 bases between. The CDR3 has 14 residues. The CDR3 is CASSDQGLGEKLFF. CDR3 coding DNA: TGTGCCAGCAGTGATCAGGGGCTGGGTGAAAAACTGTTTTTT.

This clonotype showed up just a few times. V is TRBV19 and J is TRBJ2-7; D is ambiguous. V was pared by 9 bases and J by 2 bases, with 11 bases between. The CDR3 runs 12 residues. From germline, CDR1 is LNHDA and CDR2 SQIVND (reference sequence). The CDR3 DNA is TGTGCCAGCGGAAGCTCAGCCTACGAGCAGTACTTC. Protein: CASGSSAYEQYF.

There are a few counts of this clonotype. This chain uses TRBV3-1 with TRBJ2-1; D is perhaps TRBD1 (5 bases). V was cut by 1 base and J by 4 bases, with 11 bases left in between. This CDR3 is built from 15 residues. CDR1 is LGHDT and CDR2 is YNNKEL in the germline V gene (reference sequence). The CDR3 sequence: CASSQGGPEYNEQFF. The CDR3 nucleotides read TGTGCCAGCAGCCAAGGGGGCCCGGAATACAATGAGCAGTTCTTC.

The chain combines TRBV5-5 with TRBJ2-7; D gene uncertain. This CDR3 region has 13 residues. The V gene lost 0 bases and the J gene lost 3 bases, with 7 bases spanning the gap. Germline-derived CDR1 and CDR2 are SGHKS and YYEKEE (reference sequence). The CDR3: CASSLEPYYEQYV. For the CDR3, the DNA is TGTGCCAGCAGCTTGGAGCCTTACTACGAGCAGTACGTC.

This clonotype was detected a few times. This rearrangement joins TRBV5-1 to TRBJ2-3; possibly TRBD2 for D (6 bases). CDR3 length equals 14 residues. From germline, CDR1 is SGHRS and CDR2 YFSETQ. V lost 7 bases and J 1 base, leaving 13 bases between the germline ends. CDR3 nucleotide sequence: TGCGCCAGCCGGAGGGACCGACGCACAGATACGCAGTATTTT. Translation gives CASRRDRRTDTQYF.

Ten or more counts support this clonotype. The CDR3 DNA reads as TGTGCCAGCAGCGTCCGGGACAGGGGGCCCCCCCAGCATTTT. This gives the protein CASSVRDRGPPQHF. The chain uses TRBV7-2 and TRBJ1-5; 12 nucleotides agree with TRBD1. This CDR3 is built from 14 residues. Germline lookup yields CDR1 SGHTA and CDR2 FQGNSA. The V and J ends lost 5 bases and 10 bases, in that order; junction bases with no gene match: 6.

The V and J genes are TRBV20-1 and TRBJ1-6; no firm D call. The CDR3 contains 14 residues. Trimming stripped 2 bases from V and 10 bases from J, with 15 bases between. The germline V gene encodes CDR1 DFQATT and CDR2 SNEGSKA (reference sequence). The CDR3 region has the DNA TGCAGTGCTAGATCCCCCTCCACTGAATCACCCCTCCACTTT. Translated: CSARSPSTESPLHF.

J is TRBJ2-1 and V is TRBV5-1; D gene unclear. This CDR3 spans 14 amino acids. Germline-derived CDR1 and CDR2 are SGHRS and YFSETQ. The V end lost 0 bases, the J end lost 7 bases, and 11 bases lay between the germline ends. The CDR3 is CASSLASQDNEQFF. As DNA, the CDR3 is TGCGCCAGCAGCTTGGCGTCCCAGGATAATGAGCAGTTCTTC. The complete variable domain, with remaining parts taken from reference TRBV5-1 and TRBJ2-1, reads KAGVTQTPRYLIKTRGQQVTLSCSPISGHRSVSWYQQTPGQGLQFLFEYFSETQRNKGNFPGRFSGRQFSNSRSEMNVSTLELGDSALYLCASSLASQDNEQFFGPGTRLTVL.

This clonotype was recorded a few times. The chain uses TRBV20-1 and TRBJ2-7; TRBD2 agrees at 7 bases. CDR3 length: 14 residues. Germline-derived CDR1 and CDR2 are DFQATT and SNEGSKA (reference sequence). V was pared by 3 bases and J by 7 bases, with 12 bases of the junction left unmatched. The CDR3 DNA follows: TGCAGTGCTAGGTACCGCGGGAGAAGGAGAGAGCAGTACTTC. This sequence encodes CSARYRGRRREQYF.

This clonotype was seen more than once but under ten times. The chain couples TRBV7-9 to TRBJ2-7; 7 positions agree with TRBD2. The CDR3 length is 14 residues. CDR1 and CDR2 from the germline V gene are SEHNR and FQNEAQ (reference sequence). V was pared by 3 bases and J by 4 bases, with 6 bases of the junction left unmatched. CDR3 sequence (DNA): TGTGCCAGCAGCTTCGGTCCAGCGGGATACGAGCAGTACTTC. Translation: CASSFGPAGYEQYF. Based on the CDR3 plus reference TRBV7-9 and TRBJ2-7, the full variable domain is DTGVSQNPRHKITKRGQNVTFRCDPISEHNRLYWYRQTLGQGPEFLTYFQNEAQLEKSRLLSDRFSAERPKGSFSTLEIQRTEQGDSAMYLCASSFGPAGYEQYFGPGTRLTVT.

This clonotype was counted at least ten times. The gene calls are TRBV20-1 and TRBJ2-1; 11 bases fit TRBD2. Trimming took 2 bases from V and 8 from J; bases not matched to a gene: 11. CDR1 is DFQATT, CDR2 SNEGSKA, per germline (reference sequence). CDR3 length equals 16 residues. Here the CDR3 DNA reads TGCAGTGCTAGAAGTCGGCTAGCGGGAGGAAGGGATGAGCAGTTCTTC. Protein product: CSARSRLAGGRDEQFF.

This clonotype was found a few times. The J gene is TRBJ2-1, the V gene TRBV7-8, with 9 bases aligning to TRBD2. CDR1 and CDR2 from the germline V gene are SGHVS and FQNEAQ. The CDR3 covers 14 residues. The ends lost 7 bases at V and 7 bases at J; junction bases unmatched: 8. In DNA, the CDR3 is TGTGCCAGCAAGCCTAGCGGGATTCGGAATGAGCAGTTCTTC. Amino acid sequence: CASKPSGIRNEQFF. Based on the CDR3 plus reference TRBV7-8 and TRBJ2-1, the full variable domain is GAGVSQSPRYKVAKRGQDVALRCDPISGHVSLFWYQQALGQGPEFLTYFQNEAQLDKSGLPSDRFFAERPEGSVSTLKIQRTQQEDSAVYLCASKPSGIRNEQFFGPGTRLTVL.

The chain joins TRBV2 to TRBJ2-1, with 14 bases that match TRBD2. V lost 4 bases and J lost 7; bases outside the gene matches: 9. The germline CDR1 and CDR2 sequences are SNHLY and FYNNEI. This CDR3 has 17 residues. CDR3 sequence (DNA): TGTGCCAGCAGTGGGGTGCGGACTAGCGGGAGGTTTAATGAGCAGTTCTTC. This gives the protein CASSGVRTSGRFNEQFF. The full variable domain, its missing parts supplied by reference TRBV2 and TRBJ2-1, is EPEVTQTPSHQVTQMGQEVILRCVPISNHLYFYWYRQILGQKVEFLVSFYNNEISEKSEIFDDQFSVERPDGSNFTLKIRSTKLEDSAMYFCASSGVRTSGRFNEQFFGPGTRLTVL.

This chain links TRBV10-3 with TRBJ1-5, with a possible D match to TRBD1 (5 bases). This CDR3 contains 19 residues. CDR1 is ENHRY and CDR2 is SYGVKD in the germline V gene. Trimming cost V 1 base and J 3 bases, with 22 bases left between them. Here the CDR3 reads CAISELLGGVGTNNQPQHF. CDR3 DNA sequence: TGTGCCATCAGTGAGTTACTGGGGGGGGTGGGGACCAACAATCAGCCCCAGCATTTT.

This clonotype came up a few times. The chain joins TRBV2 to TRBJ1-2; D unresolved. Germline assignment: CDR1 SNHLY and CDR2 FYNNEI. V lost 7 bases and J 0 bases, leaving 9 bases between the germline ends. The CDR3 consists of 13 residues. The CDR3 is CASIALTNYGYTF. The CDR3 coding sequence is TGTGCCAGCATAGCATTAACTAACTATGGCTACACCTTC.

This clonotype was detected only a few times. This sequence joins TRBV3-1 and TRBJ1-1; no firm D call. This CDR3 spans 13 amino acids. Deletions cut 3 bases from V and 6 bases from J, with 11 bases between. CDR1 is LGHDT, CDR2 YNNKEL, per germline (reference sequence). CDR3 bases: TGTGCCAGCAGCCATCTGGCGGCTGCTGAAGCTTTCTTT. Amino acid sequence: CASSHLAAAEAFF.

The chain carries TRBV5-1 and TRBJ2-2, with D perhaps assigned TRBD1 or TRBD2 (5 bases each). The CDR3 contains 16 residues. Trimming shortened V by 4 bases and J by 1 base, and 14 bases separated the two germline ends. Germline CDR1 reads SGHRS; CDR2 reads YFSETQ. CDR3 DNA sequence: TGCGCCAGCAGCCATACCGGGACCAGGAACACCGGGGAGCTGTTTTTT. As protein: CASSHTGTRNTGELFF. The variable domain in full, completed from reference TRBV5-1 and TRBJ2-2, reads KAGVTQTPRYLIKTRGQQVTLSCSPISGHRSVSWYQQTPGQGLQFLFEYFSETQRNKGNFPGRFSGRQFSNSRSEMNVSTLELGDSALYLCASSHTGTRNTGELFFGEGSRLTVL.

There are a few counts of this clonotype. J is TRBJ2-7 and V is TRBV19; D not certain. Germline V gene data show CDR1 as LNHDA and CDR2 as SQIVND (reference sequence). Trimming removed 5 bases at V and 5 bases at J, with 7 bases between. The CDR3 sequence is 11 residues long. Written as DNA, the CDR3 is TGTGCCAGTAGTGCCGGTCACGAGCAGTACTTC. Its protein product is CASSAGHEQYF.

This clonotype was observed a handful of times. This chain's CDR3 is CASSFDSSGSQPQHF. The CDR3 region has the DNA TGTGCCAGCAGCTTTGACAGCTCTGGGAGTCAGCCCCAGCATTTT. The chain links TRBV7-2 to TRBJ1-5, with a weak D call TRBD1 (5 bases). Germline V gene sequence: CDR1 SGHTA, CDR2 FQGNSA. This CDR3 contains 15 residues. Trimming took off 3 bases at V and 6 bases at J, with 15 bases between the two ends.

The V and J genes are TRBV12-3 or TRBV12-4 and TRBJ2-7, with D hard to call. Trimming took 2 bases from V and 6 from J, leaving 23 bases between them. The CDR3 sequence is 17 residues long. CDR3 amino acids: CASSLLVTSNLPPEQYF. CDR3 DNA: TGTGCCAGCAGTTTACTTGTCACGTCCAACCTCCCTCCCGAGCAGTACTTC.

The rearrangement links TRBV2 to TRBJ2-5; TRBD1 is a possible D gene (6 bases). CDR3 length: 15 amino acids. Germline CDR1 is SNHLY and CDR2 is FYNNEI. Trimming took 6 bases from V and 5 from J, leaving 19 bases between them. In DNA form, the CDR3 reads TGTGCCAGCAGGAAACAAACAGGGATCGAGGAGACCCAGTACTTC. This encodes CASRKQTGIEETQYF.

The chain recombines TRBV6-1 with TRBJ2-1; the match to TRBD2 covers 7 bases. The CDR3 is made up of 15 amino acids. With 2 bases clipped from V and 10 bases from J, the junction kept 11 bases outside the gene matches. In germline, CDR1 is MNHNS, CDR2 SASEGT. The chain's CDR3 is CASSELVGRAGEQFF. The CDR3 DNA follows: TGTGCCAGCAGTGAACTGGTAGGGAGGGCCGGGGAGCAGTTCTTC.